This T cell receptor beta chain was identified in a study of OX40 agonist ivuxolimab in advanced cancers. The germline CDR1 and CDR2 sequences are SGHTA and FQGNSA. CDR3 length: 16 amino acids. With 4 bases removed from V and 0 bases from J, the gap between germline ends came to 14 bases. The data were produced by immunoSEQ multiplex PCR, yet TCRdb's version contains in-frame clones alone and is incomplete. The sample records roughly 97,000 clones, approximately 90% being singletons. The chain joins TRBV7-2 to TRBJ2-3, with D possibly matching TRBD2 (6 bases). The sequence derives from an adult with an advanced solid tumor such as melanoma, head and neck, liver or kidney cancer. The sample was CD4+ or CD8+ T cells sorted from blood, taken in a trial of the OX40 agonist ivuxolimab. In nucleotides, the CDR3 is TGTGCCAGCAGCTCCCGGAGGGGAACTAGCACAGATACGCAGTATTTT. The encoded protein is CASSSRRGTSTDTQYF.